This T cell receptor beta chain comes out of a study of breast tumors, draining lymph nodes, adjacent tissues. Study results and caveats: Luminal-like breast cancer showed significantly greater tumor-nontumor repertoire similarity than basal-like breast cancer did. Data fit most tumor T cells coming from lymph node, expanding in tumor. Tumors had less TCR diversity than lymph nodes, more than nontumor tissue.

This CDR3 region has 15 residues. V was pared by 4 bases and J by 2 bases, with 4 bases of the junction left unmatched. Per the germline V gene, CDR1 is ENHRY and CDR2 is SYGVKD. MiXCR, run by TCRdb on the multiplex PCR reads, gives a single entry per CDR3 protein. Of around 110,000 distinct CDR3 sequences listed, about 30% are singletons. This clonotype has just one count. Its target is not known. Breast cancer patients provided tissue from their axillary draining lymph nodes. The sample taken for sequencing was axillary lymph node tissue. V gene TRBV10-3 combines with J gene TRBJ2-3, with TRBD2 matching over 9 bases. The source is a female donor with breast cancer. Some clones in this sample may be carry-over from other donors' samples. CDR3 nucleotides: TGTGCCATCAGTGGATGGACTAGCGACACAGATACGCAGTATTTT. Amino acid sequence: CAISGWTSDTDTQYF.